A single sample is the source of the 15 T cell receptor beta chains below, sequenced in a study of cytomegalovirus exposure and HLA in healthy donors. The PCR employed 60 Vbeta primers together with 13 Jbeta primers. Profiled with immunoSEQ multiplex PCR; TCRdb holds only in-frame clones, not every one. The sample carries some 150,000 clones, 75% to 85% recorded once. Sequencing was performed on PBMCs. All receptors derive from a woman aged 45-65 years in good health and CMV-seronegative.

The chain has TRBV20-1 and TRBJ2-3; TRBD2 is a possible D gene (6 bases). The V gene's germline CDR1 is DFQATT and CDR2 SNEGSKA (reference sequence). Trimming removed 7 bases at V and 5 bases at J, with 10 bases between. The CDR3 sequence is 11 residues long. CDR3 region: CSGLARDTQYF. DNA of the CDR3: TGCAGTGGTCTAGCGAGAGATACGCAGTATTTT.

V and J are TRBV6-5 and TRBJ2-1; 7 bases agree with TRBD2. The CDR3 sequence is 15 residues long. J gave up 3 bases and V 2 bases, and 4 bases lay outside the gene matches. CDR1 is MNHEY, CDR2 SVGAGI, per germline. CDR3 in DNA: TGTGCCAGCAGTTACCGGTCTAGCGGCTACAATGAGCAGTTCTTC. Encoded protein: CASSYRSSGYNEQFF.

This clone was found a few times. The chain joins TRBV2 to TRBJ1-1; TRBD1 matches 8 bases. This CDR3 is 14 amino acids long. The germline V gene has CDR1 SNHLY and CDR2 FYNNEI. Trimming took 8 bases from V and 2 from J; bases not matched to a gene: 7. The CDR3 is CASRGTGGNTEAFF. CDR3 coding DNA: TGTGCCAGCCGAGGGACAGGAGGAAACACTGAAGCTTTCTTT.

The J gene is TRBJ2-7, the V gene TRBV6-1, with D maybe TRBD1 (6 bases). Trimming removed 6 bases at V and 0 bases at J, with 15 bases between. This CDR3 region has 15 residues. Germline V gene data show CDR1 as MNHNS and CDR2 as SASEGT. In DNA form, the CDR3 reads TGTGCCAGCAGGAGAATACCGGACAGCTCCTACGAGCAGTACTTC. This sequence encodes CASRRIPDSSYEQYF.

V usage is TRBV13 and J usage is TRBJ2-7, with 7 bases identical to TRBD1. Unmatched junction bases numbered 8, after V lost 3 bases and J lost 6 bases. The CDR3 runs 14 residues. CDR1 and CDR2 (germline): PRHDT, FYEKMQ (reference sequence). The CDR3 loop reads CASSFGGGQLEQYF. In nucleotides, the CDR3 is TGTGCCAGCAGCTTTGGTGGGGGACAGCTCGAGCAGTACTTC.

V is TRBV2 and J is TRBJ2-5, with TRBD1 matching over 7 bases. J lost 4 bases, V lost 6 bases, and 11 bases had no gene match. The CDR3 runs to 15 residues. Germline CDR1 and CDR2: SNHLY and FYNNEI. The CDR3 DNA sequence: TGTGCCAGCAGCGCAAATCCGGGACAGTCAGAGACCCAGTACTTC. Its protein is CASSANPGQSETQYF.

The genes are TRBV6-5 and TRBJ1-4; D call uncertain. V shed 2 bases and J shed 8 bases, with 15 bases lying between them. Germline CDR1 and CDR2: MNHEY and SVGAGI. The CDR3 consists of 15 residues. CDR3 sequence reads: CASSYVRGGGEKLFF. The CDR3 DNA reads TGTGCCAGCAGTTACGTCCGGGGAGGAGGGGAAAAACTGTTTTTT.

The rearrangement uses TRBV7-2 and TRBJ1-4; D not resolved. This CDR3 contains 16 residues. The germline V and J ends were trimmed by 5 bases and 1 base, with 14 bases remaining between them. From germline, CDR1 is SGHTA and CDR2 FQGNSA. The CDR3 here is CASSGRGRRTNEKLFF. The DNA of the CDR3 is TGTGCCAGCAGCGGTAGAGGGCGGCGAACTAATGAAAAACTGTTTTTT.

DNA for the CDR3: TGCGCCAGCAGTGAGAATCATCCCCCCTACGAGCAGTACTTC. It encodes CASSENHPPYEQYF. The chain carries TRBV10-1 and TRBJ2-5; D remains ambiguous. The DNA matches TRBJ2-7 better at its end, which makes the J call doubtful. The CDR3 is 14 amino acids. CDR1 and CDR2 (germline): WNHNN, SYGVQD (reference sequence).

The V gene is TRBV18, the J gene TRBJ2-3; 7 nucleotides align to TRBD1. Unmatched junction bases numbered 7, after V lost 3 bases and J lost 4 bases. Germline assignment: CDR1 KGHSH and CDR2 LQKENI. The CDR3 spans 15 residues. CDR3 DNA sequence: TGTGCCAGCTCACCGACAGGGAGAATCCCAGATACGCAGTATTTT. Its protein is CASSPTGRIPDTQYF.

The chain links TRBV4-2 to TRBJ2-7; TRBD1 matches 7 bases. Trimming took 4 bases from V and 2 from J; bases not matched to a gene: 5. Germline loops: CDR1 LGHNA, CDR2 YNFKEQ. The CDR3 has 14 residues. The DNA for the CDR3 is TGTGCCAGCAGCCTCAGGACAGGCGCCTACGAGCAGTACTTC. This encodes CASSLRTGAYEQYF.

The V and J genes are TRBV5-5 and TRBJ2-7; TRBD1 is a possible D gene (6 bases). Germline CDR1 reads SGHKS; CDR2 reads YYEKEE (reference sequence). The CDR3 covers 15 residues. V lost 5 bases and J lost 6, with 21 bases in between. This CDR3 reads CASRDTGLTLSEQYF. CDR3 sequence (DNA): TGTGCCAGCAGGGACACAGGGTTAACTCTTTCCGAGCAGTACTTC. Full variable domain (rest looked up from reference TRBV5-5 and TRBJ2-7): DAGVTQSPTHLIKTRGQQVTLRCSPISGHKSVSWYQQVLGQGPQFIFQYYEKEERGRGNFPDRFSARQFPNYSSELNVNALLLGDSALYLCASRDTGLTLSEQYFGPGTRLTVT.

The chain is built from TRBV5-5 and TRBJ2-1; 9 nucleotides match TRBD1. Trimming removed 3 bases from V and 6 bases from J; junction bases left unmatched: 1. Germline V gives CDR1 SGHKS, CDR2 YYEKEE (reference sequence). The CDR3 spans 13 residues. For the CDR3, the DNA is TGTGCCAGCAGCTGGGACAGGGCCAATGAGCAGTTCTTC. Protein product: CASSWDRANEQFF.

The chain uses TRBV20-1 and TRBJ1-1; D unresolved. CDR3 length: 9 residues. V was trimmed by 2 bases and J by 10 bases, leaving 5 bases between them. Germline-derived CDR1 and CDR2 are DFQATT and SNEGSKA (reference sequence). This CDR3 reads CSARPGAFF. The CDR3 region has the DNA TGCAGTGCTAGACCGGGAGCTTTCTTT.

The chain joins TRBV11-2 to TRBJ2-4, with a possible D match to TRBD2 (6 bases). Germline assignment: CDR1 SGHAT and CDR2 FQNNGV. The CDR3 runs to 13 residues. V was pared by 6 bases and J by 8 bases, with 14 bases between. The CDR3 protein is CASSSGLPDIQYF. The CDR3 bases are TGTGCCAGCAGTTCCGGACTACCGGACATTCAGTACTTC.